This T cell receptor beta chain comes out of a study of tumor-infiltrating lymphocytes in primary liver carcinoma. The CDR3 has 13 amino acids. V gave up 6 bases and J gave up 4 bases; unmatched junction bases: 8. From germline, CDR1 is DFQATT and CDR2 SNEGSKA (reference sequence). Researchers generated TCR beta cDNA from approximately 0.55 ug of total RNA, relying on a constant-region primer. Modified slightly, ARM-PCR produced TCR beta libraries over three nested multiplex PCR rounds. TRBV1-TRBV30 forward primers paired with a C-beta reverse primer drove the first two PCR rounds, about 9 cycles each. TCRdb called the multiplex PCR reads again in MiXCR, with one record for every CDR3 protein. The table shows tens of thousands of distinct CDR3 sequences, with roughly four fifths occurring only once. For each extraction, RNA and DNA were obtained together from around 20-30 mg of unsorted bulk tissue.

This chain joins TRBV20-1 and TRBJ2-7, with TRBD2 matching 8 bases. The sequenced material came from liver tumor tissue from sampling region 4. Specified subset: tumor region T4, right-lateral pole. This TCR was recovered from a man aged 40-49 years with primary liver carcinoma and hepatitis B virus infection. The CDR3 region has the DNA TGCAGTGCAAGCGGACTAGCACCTTACGAGCAGTACTTC. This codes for CSASGLAPYEQYF.